The 5 T cell receptor beta chains reported below all come from one sample, sequenced in a study of blood T cell repertoires in COVID-19. Libraries were prepared by immunoSEQ multiplex PCR; TCRdb keeps only in-frame clonotypes and omits some of them. Here the sample spans about 59,000 clones, around 79% being singletons. Material: peripheral blood. All receptors derive from a man aged 60 to 75 with acute or convalescent COVID-19.

The chain joins TRBV5-4 to TRBJ1-1, with 7 bases identical to TRBD1. Per the germline V gene, CDR1 is SGHNT and CDR2 is YYREEE (reference sequence). The V gene end was trimmed by 4 bases and the J gene end by 4 bases; junction bases not matched to a gene: 7. This CDR3 is 14 amino acids long. CDR3 sequence: CASSPRQGPTEAFF. The CDR3 coding sequence is TGTGCCAGCAGCCCAAGACAGGGACCCACTGAAGCTTTCTTT.

The V call is TRBV27, the J call TRBJ1-6, with a tentative D call TRBD1 (5 bases). Germline assignment: CDR1 MNHEY and CDR2 SMNVEV (reference sequence). The CDR3 runs 15 residues. Trimming took off 0 bases at V and 6 bases at J, with 9 bases between the two ends. The CDR3 loop reads CASSLSRRGNSPLHF. CDR3 sequence (DNA): TGTGCCAGCAGTTTATCGCGAAGGGGTAATTCACCCCTCCACTTT.

The chain recombines TRBV2 with TRBJ1-2; TRBD1 is a possible D gene (5 bases). The ends were cut back, 5 bases at V and 8 bases at J, with 15 bases in the middle. Germline V gene sequence: CDR1 SNHLY, CDR2 FYNNEI. There are 13 residues in the CDR3. The CDR3: CASSRDSSRGYTF. The CDR3 DNA reads as TGTGCCAGCAGTCGGGACTCCTCCCGGGGCTACACCTTC.

This sequence joins TRBV7-2 and TRBJ1-4, with D unclear. Trimming pared 1 base from V and 8 bases from J, leaving 11 bases between. CDR1 and CDR2 (germline): SGHTA, FQGNSA. The CDR3 extends over 14 amino acids. The CDR3 here is CASSLDGRWEKLFF. The CDR3 nucleotides read TGTGCCAGCAGCTTAGACGGTCGGTGGGAAAAACTGTTTTTT.

This clone was seen a few times. J is TRBJ2-3 and V is TRBV28, with 7 bases fitting TRBD2. Germline V gives CDR1 MDHEN, CDR2 SYDVKM. The length of the CDR3 is 18 residues. With 3 bases clipped from V and 2 bases from J, the junction kept 14 bases outside the gene matches. This CDR3 is CASSLDKAGEGFTDTQYF. CDR3 coding DNA: TGTGCCAGCAGTTTGGATAAGGCGGGAGAAGGGTTCACAGATACGCAGTATTTT.